Described below is a single TCR beta chain sequence and its context. The sample comes from a study of control samples from healthy donors and cancer patients. Germline CDR1 and CDR2: SGHKS and YYEKEE (reference sequence). V gave up 4 bases and J gave up 4 bases, with 17 bases separating them. The CDR3 length is 15 residues. Repertoires were generated with immunoSEQ multiplex PCR, while TCRdb's copy carries only in-frame clones and drops some. The sample records about 78,000 clones, about 89% being singletons. What was sequenced was blood. The TCR comes from an older woman in good health. This chain joins TRBV5-5 and TRBJ2-5; maybe TRBD1 (7 bases). The CDR3 DNA reads as TGTGCCAGCAGCCCCTCAGGGGGGAAGGGAGAGACCCAGTACTTC. It is translated as CASSPSGGKGETQYF.